This T cell receptor beta chain was retrieved from a study of blood T cells in healthy people across ages. Then a second PCR, running roughly 7 to 11 cycles, was carried out with a sample-barcoded 5' primer and a J-beta primer mix. TCRdb used MiXCR to reprocess the 5' RACE reads, holding one entry per CDR3 protein. This table holds roughly 800,000 distinct CDR3 sequences, 35% to 40% found once. Each individual donor underwent a draw of roughly 10 milliliters of peripheral blood. Input material: blood. This TCR was recovered from a man aged 18 to 30 in good health.

This chain's CDR3 is CASSRLGGANEQFF. For the CDR3, the DNA is TGCGCCAGCAGCCGTCTAGGTGGGGCCAATGAGCAGTTCTTC. This sequence joins TRBV5-1 and TRBJ2-1; weak D call: TRBD1 (5 bases). V lost 4 bases and J 6 bases, leaving 14 bases between the germline ends. The CDR3 runs 14 residues. Germline CDR1 reads SGHRS; CDR2 reads YFSETQ.